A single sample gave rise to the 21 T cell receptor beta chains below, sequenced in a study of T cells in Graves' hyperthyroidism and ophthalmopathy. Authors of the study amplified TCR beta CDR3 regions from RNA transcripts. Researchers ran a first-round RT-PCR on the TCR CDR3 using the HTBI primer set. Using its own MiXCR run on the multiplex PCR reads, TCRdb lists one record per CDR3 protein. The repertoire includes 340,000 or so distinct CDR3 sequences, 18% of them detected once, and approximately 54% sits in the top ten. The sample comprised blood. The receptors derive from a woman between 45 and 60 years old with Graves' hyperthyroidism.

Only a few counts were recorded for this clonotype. The CDR3 region is CASSPRSGGAETQYF. The CDR3 DNA follows: TGTGCCAGCAGCCCCAGAAGCGGGGGAGCAGAGACCCAGTACTTC. The J gene is TRBJ2-5, the V gene TRBV6-1; TRBD2 agrees at 8 bases. The trim removed 6 bases at V and 4 bases at J, leaving 10 bases unmatched. CDR1 and CDR2 (germline): MNHNS, SASEGT. The CDR3 is 15 amino acids.

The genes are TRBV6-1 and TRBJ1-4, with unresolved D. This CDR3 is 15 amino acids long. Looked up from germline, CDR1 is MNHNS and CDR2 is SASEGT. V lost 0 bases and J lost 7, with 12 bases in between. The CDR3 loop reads CASSEAWTGGEKLFF. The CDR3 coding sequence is TGTGCCAGCAGTGAAGCGTGGACTGGCGGTGAAAAACTGTTTTTT.

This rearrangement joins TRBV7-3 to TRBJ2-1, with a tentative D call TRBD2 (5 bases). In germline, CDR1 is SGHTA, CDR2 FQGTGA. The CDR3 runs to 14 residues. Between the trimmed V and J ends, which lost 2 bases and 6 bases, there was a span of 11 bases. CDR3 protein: CASSLGVAFNEQFF. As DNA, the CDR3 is TGTGCCAGCAGCTTAGGAGTAGCGTTCAATGAGCAGTTCTTC. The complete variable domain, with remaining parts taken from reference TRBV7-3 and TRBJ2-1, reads GAGVSQTPSNKVTEKGKYVELRCDPISGHTALYWYRQSLGQGPEFLIYFQGTGAADDSGLPNDRFFAVRPEGSVSTLKIQRTERGDSAVYLCASSLGVAFNEQFFGPGTRLTVL.

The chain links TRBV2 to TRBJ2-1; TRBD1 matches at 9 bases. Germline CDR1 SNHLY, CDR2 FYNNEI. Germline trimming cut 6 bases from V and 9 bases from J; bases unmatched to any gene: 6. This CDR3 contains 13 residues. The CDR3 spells CASRYRGRGEQFF. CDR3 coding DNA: TGTGCCAGCAGGTACAGGGGGCGAGGTGAGCAGTTCTTC.

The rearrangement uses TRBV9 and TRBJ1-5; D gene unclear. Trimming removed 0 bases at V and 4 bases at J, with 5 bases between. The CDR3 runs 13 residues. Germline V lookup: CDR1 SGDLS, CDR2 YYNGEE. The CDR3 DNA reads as TGTGCCAGCAGCGTAGACGGAAATCAGCCCCAGCATTTT. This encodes CASSVDGNQPQHF.

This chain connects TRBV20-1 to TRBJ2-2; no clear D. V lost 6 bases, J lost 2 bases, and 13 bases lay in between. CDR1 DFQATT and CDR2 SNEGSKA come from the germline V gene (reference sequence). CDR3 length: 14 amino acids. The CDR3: CSAPFLGNTGELFF. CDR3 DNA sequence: TGCAGTGCCCCATTTCTGGGCAACACCGGGGAGCTGTTTTTT.

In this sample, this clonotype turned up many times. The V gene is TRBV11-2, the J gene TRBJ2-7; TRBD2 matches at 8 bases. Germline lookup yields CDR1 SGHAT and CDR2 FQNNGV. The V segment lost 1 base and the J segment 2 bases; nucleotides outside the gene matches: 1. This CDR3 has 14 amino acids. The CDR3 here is CASSLAGGAYEQYF. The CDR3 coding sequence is TGTGCCAGCAGCTTAGCGGGGGGGGCCTACGAGCAGTACTTC. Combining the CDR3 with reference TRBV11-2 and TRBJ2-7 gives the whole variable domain EAGVAQSPRYKIIEKRQSVAFWCNPISGHATLYWYQQILGQGPKLLIQFQNNGVVDDSQLPKDRFSAERLKGVDSTLKIQPAKLEDSAVYLCASSLAGGAYEQYFGPGTRLTVT.

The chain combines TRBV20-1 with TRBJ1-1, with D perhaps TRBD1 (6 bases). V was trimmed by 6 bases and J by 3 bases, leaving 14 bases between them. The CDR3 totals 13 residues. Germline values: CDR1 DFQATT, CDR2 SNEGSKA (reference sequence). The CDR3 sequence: CSARMDSYTEAFF. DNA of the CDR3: TGCAGTGCCCGAATGGACAGCTACACTGAAGCTTTCTTT.

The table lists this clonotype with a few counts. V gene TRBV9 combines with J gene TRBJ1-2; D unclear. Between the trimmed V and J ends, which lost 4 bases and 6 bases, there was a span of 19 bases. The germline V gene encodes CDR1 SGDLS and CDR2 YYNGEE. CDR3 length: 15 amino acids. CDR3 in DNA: TGTGCCAGCAGCCGACTATCCAGCTGGCGTGATGGCTACACCTTC. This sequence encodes CASSRLSSWRDGYTF.

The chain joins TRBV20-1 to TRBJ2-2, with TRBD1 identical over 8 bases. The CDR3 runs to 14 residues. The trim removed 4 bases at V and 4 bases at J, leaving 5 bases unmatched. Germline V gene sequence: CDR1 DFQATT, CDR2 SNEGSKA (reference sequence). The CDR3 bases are TGCAGTGCTACCCGGACAGGGCTCACCGGGGAGCTGTTTTTT. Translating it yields CSATRTGLTGELFF.

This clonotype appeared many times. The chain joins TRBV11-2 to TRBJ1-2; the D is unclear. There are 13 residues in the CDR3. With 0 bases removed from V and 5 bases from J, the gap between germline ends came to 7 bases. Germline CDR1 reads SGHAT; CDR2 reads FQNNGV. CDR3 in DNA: TGTGCCAGCAGCTTAGAGACCCCTTATGGCTACACCTTC. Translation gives CASSLETPYGYTF.

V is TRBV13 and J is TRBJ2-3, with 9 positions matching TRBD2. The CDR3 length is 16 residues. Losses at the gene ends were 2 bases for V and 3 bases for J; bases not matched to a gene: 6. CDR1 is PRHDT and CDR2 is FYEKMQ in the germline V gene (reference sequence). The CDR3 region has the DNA TGTGCCAGCAGCTTACATAGCGGGGGACCGACAGATACGCAGTATTTT. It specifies CASSLHSGGPTDTQYF.

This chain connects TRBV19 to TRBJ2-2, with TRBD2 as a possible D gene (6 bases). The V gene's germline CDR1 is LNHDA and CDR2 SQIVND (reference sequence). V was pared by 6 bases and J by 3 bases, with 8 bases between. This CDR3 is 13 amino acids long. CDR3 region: CASRGLDTGELFF. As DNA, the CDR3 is TGTGCCAGTAGGGGACTTGACACCGGGGAGCTGTTTTTT.

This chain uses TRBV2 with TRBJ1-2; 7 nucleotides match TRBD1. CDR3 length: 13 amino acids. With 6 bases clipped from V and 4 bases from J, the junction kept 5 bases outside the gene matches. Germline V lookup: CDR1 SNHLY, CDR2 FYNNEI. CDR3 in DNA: TGTGCCAGCAGGGCCGGGACAGTCTATGGCTACACCTTC. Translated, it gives CASRAGTVYGYTF.

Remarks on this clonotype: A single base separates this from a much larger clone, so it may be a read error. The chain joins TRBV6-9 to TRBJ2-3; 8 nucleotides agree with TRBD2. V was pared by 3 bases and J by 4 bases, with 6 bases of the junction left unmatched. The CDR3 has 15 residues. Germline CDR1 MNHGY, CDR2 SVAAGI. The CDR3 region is CASSYDLAGADTQYF. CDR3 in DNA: TGTGCCAGCAGTTACGACCTAGCGGGCGCAGATACGCAGTATTTT.

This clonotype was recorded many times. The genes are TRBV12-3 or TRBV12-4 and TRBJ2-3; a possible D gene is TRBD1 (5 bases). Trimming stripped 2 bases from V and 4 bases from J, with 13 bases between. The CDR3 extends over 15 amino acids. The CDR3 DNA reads TGTGCCAGCAGTTTATTTTCAGGGTTCCCAGATACGCAGTATTTT. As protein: CASSLFSGFPDTQYF.

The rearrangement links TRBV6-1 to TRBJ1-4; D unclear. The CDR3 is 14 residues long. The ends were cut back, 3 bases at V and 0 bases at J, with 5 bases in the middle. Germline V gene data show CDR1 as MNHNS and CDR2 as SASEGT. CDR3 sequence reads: CASSEWATNEKLFF. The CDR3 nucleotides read TGTGCCAGCAGTGAGTGGGCAACTAATGAAAAACTGTTTTTT.

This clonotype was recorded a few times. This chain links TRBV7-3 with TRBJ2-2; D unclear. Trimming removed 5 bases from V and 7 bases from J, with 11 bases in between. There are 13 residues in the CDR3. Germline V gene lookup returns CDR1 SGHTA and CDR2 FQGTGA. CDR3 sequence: CASSQDAGGELFF. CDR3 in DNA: TGTGCCAGCAGCCAAGATGCTGGCGGGGAGCTGTTTTTT. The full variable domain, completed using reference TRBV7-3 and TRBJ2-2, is GAGVSQTPSNKVTEKGKYVELRCDPISGHTALYWYRQSLGQGPEFLIYFQGTGAADDSGLPNDRFFAVRPEGSVSTLKIQRTERGDSAVYLCASSQDAGGELFFGEGSRLTVL.

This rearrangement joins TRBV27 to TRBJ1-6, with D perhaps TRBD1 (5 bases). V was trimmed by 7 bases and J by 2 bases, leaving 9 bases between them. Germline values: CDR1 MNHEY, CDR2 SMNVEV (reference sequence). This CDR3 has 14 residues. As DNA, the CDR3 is TGTGCCAGCAAGCGGGGCACCTATAATTCACCCCTCCACTTT. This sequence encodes CASKRGTYNSPLHF.

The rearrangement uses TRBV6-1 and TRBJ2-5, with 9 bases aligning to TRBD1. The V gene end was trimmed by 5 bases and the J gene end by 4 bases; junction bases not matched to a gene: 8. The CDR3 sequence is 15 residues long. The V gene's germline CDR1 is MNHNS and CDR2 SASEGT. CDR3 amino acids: CASSTAGQGGETQYF. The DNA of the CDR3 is TGTGCCAGCAGTACCGCGGGACAGGGCGGAGAGACCCAGTACTTC.

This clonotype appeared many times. The CDR3 here is CASSLDGGADTQYF. The CDR3 DNA sequence: TGTGCCAGCAGCTTGGACGGGGGGGCAGATACGCAGTATTTT. The chain couples TRBV7-2 to TRBJ2-3; 8 bases line up with TRBD2. Germline V lookup: CDR1 SGHTA, CDR2 FQGNSA. This CDR3 contains 14 residues. Trimming cost V 3 bases and J 4 bases; bases outside gene matches: 3.